The source of this T cell receptor beta chain is a study of cytomegalovirus exposure and HLA in healthy donors. In the PCR, 60 Vbeta and 13 Jbeta primers were used. TCRdb's table, derived via immunoSEQ multiplex PCR, lists solely in-frame clones and lacks some. The sample records 150,000 to 200,000 clones, more than 80% being singletons. Between the trimmed V and J ends, which lost 2 bases and 7 bases, there was a span of 14 bases. Germline CDR1 and CDR2: SGHVS and FNYEAQ. The CDR3 is 14 amino acids. The V gene is TRBV7-6, the J gene TRBJ1-2; possibly TRBD1 for D (5 bases). The material sequenced was PBMCs. The sequence came from a woman aged 18-35 years in good health and CMV-seropositive. DNA for the CDR3: TGTGCCAGCAGCTTATCACAGGAGGGCGGTGGCTACACCTTC. It specifies CASSLSQEGGGYTF.